The 10 T cell receptor beta chains listed next were all sequenced from one sample in a study of OX40 agonist ivuxolimab in advanced cancers. Sequencing was performed with immunoSEQ multiplex PCR; in TCRdb, only in-frame clones are kept and a portion is missing. The table includes roughly 49,000 clones, around 80% detected once. Source: CD4+ or CD8+ T cells sorted from blood, taken in a trial of the OX40 agonist ivuxolimab. The origin of the receptors is an adult with an advanced solid tumor such as melanoma, head and neck, liver or kidney cancer.

This chain uses TRBV19 with TRBJ2-7; TRBD1 is a possible D gene (5 bases). The CDR3 consists of 12 residues. Germline lookup yields CDR1 LNHDA and CDR2 SQIVND (reference sequence). Between the trimmed V and J ends, which lost 4 bases and 6 bases, there was a span of 10 bases. CDR3 sequence reads: CASSNSRVEQYF. CDR3 DNA sequence: TGTGCCAGTAGTAACTCCAGGGTCGAGCAGTACTTC.

The chain carries TRBV7-9 and TRBJ2-2, with 7 bases identical to TRBD1. Germline trimming cut 1 base from V and 6 bases from J; bases unmatched to any gene: 2. The CDR3 extends over 14 amino acids. CDR1 and CDR2 from the germline V gene are SEHNR and FQNEAQ (reference sequence). DNA for the CDR3: TGTGCCAGCAGCTTAGGACAGGGCGCCGGGGAGCTGTTTTTT. Translating it yields CASSLGQGAGELFF.

The chain has TRBV27 and TRBJ2-1; D is uncertain. CDR3 length equals 14 residues. V gave up 1 base and J gave up 7 bases, with 11 bases separating them. CDR1 and CDR2 from the germline V gene are MNHEY and SMNVEV (reference sequence). CDR3 sequence (DNA): TGTGCCAGCAGTTTATGGGCTAGACGGAATGAGCAGTTCTTC. Protein product: CASSLWARRNEQFF.

The chain is built from TRBV25-1 and TRBJ1-3, with D unclear. V was shortened by 1 base and J by 4 bases, with 8 bases between the two germline ends. Germline CDR1 reads MGHDK; CDR2 reads SYGVNS. This CDR3 is 14 amino acids long. In DNA form, the CDR3 reads TGTGCCAGCAGTGAATTTAGAGGAGGAAACACCATATATTTT. Translated: CASSEFRGGNTIYF.

The V gene is TRBV6-6, the J gene TRBJ2-3, with 10 bases matching TRBD1. Trimming at V came to 4 bases and at J to 6 bases, leaving 7 bases not matched to a gene. The length of the CDR3 is 15 residues. Germline V gene lookup returns CDR1 MNHNY and CDR2 SVGAGI (reference sequence). CDR3 sequence (DNA): TGTGCCAGCAGTTGGGACAGGGGAGGCGGGGATACGCAGTATTTT. It yields the protein CASSWDRGGGDTQYF.

The genes are TRBV28 and TRBJ2-1; D uncertain. V dropped 5 bases and J dropped 8 bases, with 7 bases sitting between them. Germline V gene data show CDR1 as MDHEN and CDR2 as SYDVKM. The length of the CDR3 is 11 residues. The CDR3 protein is CASSLEYEQFF. In DNA form, the CDR3 reads TGTGCCAGCAGTCTAGAGTATGAGCAGTTCTTC.

This clone was counted a single time. V and J are TRBV4-1 and TRBJ2-3; D not resolved. The CDR3 is 15 residues long. CDR1 is MGHRA and CDR2 is YSYEKL in the germline V gene. V was shortened by 5 bases and J by 4 bases, with 16 bases between the two germline ends. The CDR3 spells CASSIDPRPPDTQYF. CDR3 DNA: TGCGCCAGCAGCATAGACCCGAGACCACCAGATACGCAGTATTTT.

The chain combines TRBV7-2 with TRBJ2-7; 8 positions match TRBD2. Per the germline V gene, CDR1 is SGHTA and CDR2 is FQGNSA. This CDR3 is built from 15 residues. The J segment lost 7 bases and the V segment lost 0 bases, leaving 8 bases of the junction unmatched. Here the CDR3 reads CASSLAFLAGVEQYF. For the CDR3, the DNA is TGTGCCAGCAGCTTAGCGTTTCTAGCGGGTGTAGAGCAGTACTTC.

This chain links TRBV4-3 with TRBJ2-6, with 11 bases identical to TRBD1. Germline V gene sequence: CDR1 LGHNA, CDR2 YSLEER. V was clipped by 3 bases and J by 2 bases; unmatched bases: 6. The CDR3 has 18 residues. CDR3 residues: CASSQGTGGRAGANVLTF. In DNA form, the CDR3 reads TGCGCCAGCAGCCAGGGGACAGGGGGTAGAGCTGGGGCCAACGTCCTGACTTTC.

This sequence joins TRBV27 and TRBJ1-3, with 7 bases that match TRBD1. The junction had 2 bases not matched to a gene; V was cut back by 0 bases and J by 3 bases. The CDR3 is 15 residues long. In germline, CDR1 is MNHEY, CDR2 SMNVEV (reference sequence). For the CDR3, the DNA is TGTGCCAGCAGTTTATCGGGGACAGTTGGAAACACCATATATTTT. It translates to CASSLSGTVGNTIYF.